This T cell receptor beta chain was documented in a study of OX40 agonist ivuxolimab in advanced cancers. This clone occurred once. Germline values: CDR1 MNHNY, CDR2 SVGAGI (reference sequence). This CDR3 has 13 residues. The V gene lost 6 bases and the J gene lost 8 bases, with 16 bases spanning the gap. Generated by immunoSEQ multiplex PCR, the TCRdb table keeps only in-frame clones and is missing some. The sample carries tens of thousands of clones, 75% to 95% recorded once. The gene calls are TRBV6-6 and TRBJ1-1; D is perhaps TRBD1 (6 bases). The receptor comes from an adult with an advanced solid tumor such as melanoma, head and neck, liver or kidney cancer. Specimen: CD4+ or CD8+ T cells sorted from blood, collected in a trial of the OX40 agonist ivuxolimab. The CDR3 sequence is CASRPNRALEAFF. The CDR3 DNA sequence: TGTGCCAGCAGGCCCAACAGGGCCCTCGAAGCTTTCTTT.